A selection of T cell receptor beta chains follows, all from one sample in a study of blood T cell repertoires in COVID-19. Clones were sequenced by immunoSEQ multiplex PCR, and TCRdb holds only the in-frame ones, with some missing. Of fewer than 250,000 clones in the sample, roughly nine tenths were seen once. Input material: peripheral blood. The source of these receptors is a man aged 40-49 years with acute or convalescent COVID-19. The conserved cysteine and the conserved F or W are not part of the CDR3 here.

CDR3 protein: ASTPSGRANTGELF
V gene: TRBV28
J gene: TRBJ2-2

CDR3 protein: ASSWFQQGGAGELF
V gene: TRBV11-2
J gene: TRBJ2-2

CDR3 protein: ASSRPGGSSGANVLT
V gene: TRBV7-9
J gene: TRBJ2-6

CDR3 protein: ASSLVGGSLTSEAF
V gene: TRBV7-9
J gene: TRBJ1-1

CDR3 protein: ATSRDRRGVPYEQY
V gene: TRBV15
J gene: TRBJ2-7

CDR3 protein: ASSPQGIQETQY
V gene: TRBV7-2
J gene: TRBJ2-5

CDR3 protein: ASSSWTSGNHEQY
V gene: TRBV5-4
J gene: TRBJ2-7

CDR3 protein: ASSPEAGNTIY
V gene: TRBV11-2
J gene: TRBJ1-3

CDR3 protein: ASSLSMTGPGNTIY
V gene: TRBV28
J gene: TRBJ1-3

CDR3 protein: ASRGTRTSNEQF
V gene: TRBV4-1
J gene: TRBJ2-1

CDR3 protein: ASSFPGPDTQY
V gene: TRBV5-4
J gene: TRBJ2-3

CDR3 protein: ASSRSSDPGLATYTDTQY
V gene: TRBV4-1
J gene: TRBJ2-3

CDR3 protein: ASRTGFLSTDTQY
V gene: TRBV6-5
J gene: TRBJ2-3

CDR3 protein: SASGGPNNEQF
V gene: TRBV20-1
J gene: TRBJ2-1

CDR3 protein: ASSIGSGRPTYEQY
V gene: TRBV19
J gene: TRBJ2-7

CDR3 protein: ASSFLTEAF
V gene: TRBV27
J gene: TRBJ1-1

CDR3 protein: ASSPGQGYTEAF
V gene: TRBV27
J gene: TRBJ1-1

CDR3 protein: ASSPNRVNTEAF
V gene: TRBV7-2
J gene: TRBJ1-1